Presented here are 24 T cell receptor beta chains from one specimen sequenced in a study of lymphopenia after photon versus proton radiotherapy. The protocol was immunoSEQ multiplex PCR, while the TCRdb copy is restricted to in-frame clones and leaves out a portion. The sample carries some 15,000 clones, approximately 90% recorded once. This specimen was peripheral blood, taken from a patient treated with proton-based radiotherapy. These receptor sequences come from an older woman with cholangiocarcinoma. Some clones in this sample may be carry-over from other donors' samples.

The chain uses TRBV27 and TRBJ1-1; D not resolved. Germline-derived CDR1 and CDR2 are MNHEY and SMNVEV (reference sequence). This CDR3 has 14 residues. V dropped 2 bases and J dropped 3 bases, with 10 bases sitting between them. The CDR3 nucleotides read TGTGCCAGCAGTTTACGATCTGGTGACACTGAAGCTTTCTTT. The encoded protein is CASSLRSGDTEAFF.

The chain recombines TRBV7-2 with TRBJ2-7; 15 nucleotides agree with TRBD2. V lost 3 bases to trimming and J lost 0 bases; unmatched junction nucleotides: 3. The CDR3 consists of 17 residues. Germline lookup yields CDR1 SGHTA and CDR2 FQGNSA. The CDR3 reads CASSLGLAGGSSYEQYF. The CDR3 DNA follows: TGTGCCAGCAGCTTGGGACTAGCGGGGGGTAGCTCCTACGAGCAGTACTTC.

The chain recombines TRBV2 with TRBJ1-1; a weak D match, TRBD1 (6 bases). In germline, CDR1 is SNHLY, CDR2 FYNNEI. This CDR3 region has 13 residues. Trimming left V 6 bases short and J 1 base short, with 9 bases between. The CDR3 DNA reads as TGTGCCAGCAGAGGGGGAACGAACACTGAAGCTTTCTTT. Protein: CASRGGTNTEAFF. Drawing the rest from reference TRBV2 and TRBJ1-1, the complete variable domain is EPEVTQTPSHQVTQMGQEVILRCVPISNHLYFYWYRQILGQKVEFLVSFYNNEISEKSEIFDDQFSVERPDGSNFTLKIRSTKLEDSAMYFCASRGGTNTEAFFGQGTRLTVV.

CDR3 DNA: TGTGCCAGCAGTAGGTGGCCAGCGGGGGGGCAAGAGACCCAGTACTTC. It is translated as CASSRWPAGGQETQYF. The chain combines TRBV7-2 with TRBJ2-5; 10 bases line up with TRBD2. This CDR3 region has 16 residues. Germline lookup yields CDR1 SGHTA and CDR2 FQGNSA. J gave up 2 bases and V 6 bases, and 9 bases lay outside the gene matches.

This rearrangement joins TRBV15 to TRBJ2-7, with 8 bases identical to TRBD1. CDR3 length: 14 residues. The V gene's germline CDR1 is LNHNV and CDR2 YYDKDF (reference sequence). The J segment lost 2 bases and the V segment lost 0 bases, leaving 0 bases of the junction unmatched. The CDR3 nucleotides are TGTGCCACCAGCAGAGAGACAGGGGCCTACGAGCAGTACTTC. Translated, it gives CATSRETGAYEQYF.

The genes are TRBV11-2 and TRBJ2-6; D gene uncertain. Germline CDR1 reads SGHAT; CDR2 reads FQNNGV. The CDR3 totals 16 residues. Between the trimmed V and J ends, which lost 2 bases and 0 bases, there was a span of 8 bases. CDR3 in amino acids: CASSLTPGSGANVLTF. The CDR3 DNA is TGTGCCAGCAGCTTAACGCCCGGCTCTGGGGCCAACGTCCTGACTTTC.

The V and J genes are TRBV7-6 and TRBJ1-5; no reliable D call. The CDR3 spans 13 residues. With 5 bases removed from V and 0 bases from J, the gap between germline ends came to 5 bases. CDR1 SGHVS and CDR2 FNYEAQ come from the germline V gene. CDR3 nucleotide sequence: TGTGCCAGCAGCCAAGATAGCAATCAGCCCCAGCATTTT. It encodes CASSQDSNQPQHF. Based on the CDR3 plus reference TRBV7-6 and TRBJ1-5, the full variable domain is GAGVSQSPRYKVTKRGQDVALRCDPISGHVSLYWYRQALGQGPEFLTYFNYEAQQDKSGLPNDRFSAERPEGSISTLTIQRTEQRDSAMYRCASSQDSNQPQHFGDGTRLSIL.

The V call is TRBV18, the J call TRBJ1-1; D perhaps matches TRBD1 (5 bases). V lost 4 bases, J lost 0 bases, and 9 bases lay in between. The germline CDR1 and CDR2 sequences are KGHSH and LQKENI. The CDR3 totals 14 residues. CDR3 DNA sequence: TGTGCCAGCTCACGACAGAGAATGAACACTGAAGCTTTCTTT. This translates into CASSRQRMNTEAFF.

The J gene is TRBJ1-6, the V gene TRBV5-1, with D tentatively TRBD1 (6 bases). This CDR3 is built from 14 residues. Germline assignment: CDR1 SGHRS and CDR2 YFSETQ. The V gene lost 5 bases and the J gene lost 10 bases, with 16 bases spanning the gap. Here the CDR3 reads CASSFTGSKSPLHF. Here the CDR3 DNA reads TGCGCCAGCAGTTTTACAGGGAGCAAGTCACCCCTCCACTTT. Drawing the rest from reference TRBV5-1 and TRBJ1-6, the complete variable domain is KAGVTQTPRYLIKTRGQQVTLSCSPISGHRSVSWYQQTPGQGLQFLFEYFSETQRNKGNFPGRFSGRQFSNSRSEMNVSTLELGDSALYLCASSFTGSKSPLHFGNGTRLTVT.

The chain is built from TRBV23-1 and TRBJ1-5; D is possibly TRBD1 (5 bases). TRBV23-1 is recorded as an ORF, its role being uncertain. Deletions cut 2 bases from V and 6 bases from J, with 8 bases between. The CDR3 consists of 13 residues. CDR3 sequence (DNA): TGCGCCAGCAGTCAAAGGGGAGGTCAGCCCCAGCATTTT. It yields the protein CASSQRGGQPQHF.

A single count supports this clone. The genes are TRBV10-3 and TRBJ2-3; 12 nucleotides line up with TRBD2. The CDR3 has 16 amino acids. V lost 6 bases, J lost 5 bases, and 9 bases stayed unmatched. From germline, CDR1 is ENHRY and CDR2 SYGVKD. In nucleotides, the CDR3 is TGTGCCATCAGCCACCGACTAGCGGGAGAAGAAGATACGCAGTATTTT. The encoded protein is CAISHRLAGEEDTQYF.

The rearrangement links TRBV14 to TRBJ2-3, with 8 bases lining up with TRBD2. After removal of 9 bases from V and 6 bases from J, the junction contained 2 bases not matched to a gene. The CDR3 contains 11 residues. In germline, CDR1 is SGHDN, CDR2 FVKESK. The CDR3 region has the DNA TGTGCCAGTCAGCGGGGGGATACGCAGTATTTT. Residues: CASQRGDTQYF.

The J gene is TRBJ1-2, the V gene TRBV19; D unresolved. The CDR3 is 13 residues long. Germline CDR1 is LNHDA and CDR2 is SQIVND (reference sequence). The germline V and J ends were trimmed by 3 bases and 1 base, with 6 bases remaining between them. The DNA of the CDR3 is TGTGCCAGTAGTATTACACGTAACTATGGCTACACCTTC. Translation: CASSITRNYGYTF.

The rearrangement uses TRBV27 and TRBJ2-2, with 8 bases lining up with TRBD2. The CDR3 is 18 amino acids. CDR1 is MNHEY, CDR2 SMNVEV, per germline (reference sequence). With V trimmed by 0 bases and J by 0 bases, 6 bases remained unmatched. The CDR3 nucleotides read TGTGCCAGCAGTTTATCGTTACTAGCGGCGTCGAACACCGGGGAGCTGTTTTTT. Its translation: CASSLSLLAASNTGELFF.

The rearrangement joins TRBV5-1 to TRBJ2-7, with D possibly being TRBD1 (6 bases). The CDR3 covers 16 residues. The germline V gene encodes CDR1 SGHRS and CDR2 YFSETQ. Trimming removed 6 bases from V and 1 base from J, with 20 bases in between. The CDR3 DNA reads TGCGCCAGCACTCCTTCCGCCGGCGGACAGTCCTACGAGCAGTACTTC. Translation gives CASTPSAGGQSYEQYF.

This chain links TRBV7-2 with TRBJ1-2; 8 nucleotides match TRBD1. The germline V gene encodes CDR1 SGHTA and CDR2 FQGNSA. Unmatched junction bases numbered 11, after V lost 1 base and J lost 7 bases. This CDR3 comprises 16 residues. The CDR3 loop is CASSLENWAGGSGYTF. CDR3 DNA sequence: TGTGCCAGCAGCTTAGAAAATTGGGCAGGGGGCAGTGGCTACACCTTC.

The CDR3 reads CASSFAEGANEQFF. In DNA, the CDR3 is TGCGCCAGCAGCTTCGCCGAGGGGGCAAATGAGCAGTTCTTC. The chain recombines TRBV5-1 with TRBJ2-1; 7 bases match TRBD1. Unmatched junction bases numbered 6, after V lost 2 bases and J lost 7 bases. From germline, CDR1 is SGHRS and CDR2 YFSETQ. This CDR3 comprises 14 residues.

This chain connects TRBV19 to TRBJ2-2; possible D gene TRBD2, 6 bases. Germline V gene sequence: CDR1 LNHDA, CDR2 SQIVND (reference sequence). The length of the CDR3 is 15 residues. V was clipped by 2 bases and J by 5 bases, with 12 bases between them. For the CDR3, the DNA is TGTGCCAGTAGTATACCACAGGCGGGAACCGGGGAGCTGTTTTTT. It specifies CASSIPQAGTGELFF.

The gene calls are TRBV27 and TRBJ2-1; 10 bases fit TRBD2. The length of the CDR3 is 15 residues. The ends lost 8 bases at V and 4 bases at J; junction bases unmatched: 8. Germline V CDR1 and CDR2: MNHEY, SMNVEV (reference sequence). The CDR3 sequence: CASWEWTSGYNEQFF. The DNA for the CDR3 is TGTGCCAGCTGGGAGTGGACTAGCGGTTACAATGAGCAGTTCTTC.

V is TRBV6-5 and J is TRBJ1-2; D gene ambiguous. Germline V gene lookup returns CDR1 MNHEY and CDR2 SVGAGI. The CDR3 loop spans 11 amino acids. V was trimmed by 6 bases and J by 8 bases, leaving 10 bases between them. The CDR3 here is CASSYQAGYTF. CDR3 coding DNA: TGTGCCAGCAGCTATCAGGCAGGCTACACCTTC.

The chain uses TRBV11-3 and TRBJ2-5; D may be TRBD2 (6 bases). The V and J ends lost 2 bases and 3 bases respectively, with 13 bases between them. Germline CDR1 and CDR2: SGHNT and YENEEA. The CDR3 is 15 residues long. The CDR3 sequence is CASSLMAGGEETQYF. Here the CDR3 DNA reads TGTGCCAGCAGCTTAATGGCGGGCGGGGAAGAGACCCAGTACTTC.

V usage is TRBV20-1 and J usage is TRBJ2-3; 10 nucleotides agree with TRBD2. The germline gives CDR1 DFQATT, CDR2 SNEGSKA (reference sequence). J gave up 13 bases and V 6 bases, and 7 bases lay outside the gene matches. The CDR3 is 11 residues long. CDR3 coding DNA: TGCAGTGCGAGACTAGCGGGTTTTGAGTATTTT. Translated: CSARLAGFEYF.

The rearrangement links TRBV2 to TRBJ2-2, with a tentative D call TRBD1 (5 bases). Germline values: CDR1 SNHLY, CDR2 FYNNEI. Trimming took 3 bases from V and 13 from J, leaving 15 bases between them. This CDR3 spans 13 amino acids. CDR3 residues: CASSDEGVTLLFF. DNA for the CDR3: TGTGCCAGCAGTGATGAAGGGGTAACCCTGCTGTTTTTT.

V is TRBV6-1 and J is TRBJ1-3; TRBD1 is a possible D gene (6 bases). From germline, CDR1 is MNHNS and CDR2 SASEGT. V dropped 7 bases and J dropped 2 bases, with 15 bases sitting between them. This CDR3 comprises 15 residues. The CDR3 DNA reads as TGTGCCAGCAAACCGAGGACAGCGACTGGAAACACCATATATTTT. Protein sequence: CASKPRTATGNTIYF.